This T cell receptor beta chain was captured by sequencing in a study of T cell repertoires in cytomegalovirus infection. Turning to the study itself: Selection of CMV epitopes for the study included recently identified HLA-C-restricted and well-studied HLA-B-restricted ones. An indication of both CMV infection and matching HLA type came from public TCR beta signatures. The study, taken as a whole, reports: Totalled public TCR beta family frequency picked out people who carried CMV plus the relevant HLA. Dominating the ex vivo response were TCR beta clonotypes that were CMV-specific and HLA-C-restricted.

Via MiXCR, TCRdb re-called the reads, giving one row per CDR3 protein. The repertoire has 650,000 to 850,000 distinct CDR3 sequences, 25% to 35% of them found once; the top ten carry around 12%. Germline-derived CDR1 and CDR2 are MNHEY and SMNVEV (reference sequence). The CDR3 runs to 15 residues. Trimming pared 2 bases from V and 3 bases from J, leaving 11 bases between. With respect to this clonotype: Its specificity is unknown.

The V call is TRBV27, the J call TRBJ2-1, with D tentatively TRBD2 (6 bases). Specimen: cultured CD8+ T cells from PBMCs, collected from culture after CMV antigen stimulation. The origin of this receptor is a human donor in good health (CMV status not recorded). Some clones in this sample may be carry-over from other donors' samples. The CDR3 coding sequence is TGTGCCAGCAGTTTAGGGGACGGGGGCTACAATGAGCAGTTCTTC. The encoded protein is CASSLGDGGYNEQFF.